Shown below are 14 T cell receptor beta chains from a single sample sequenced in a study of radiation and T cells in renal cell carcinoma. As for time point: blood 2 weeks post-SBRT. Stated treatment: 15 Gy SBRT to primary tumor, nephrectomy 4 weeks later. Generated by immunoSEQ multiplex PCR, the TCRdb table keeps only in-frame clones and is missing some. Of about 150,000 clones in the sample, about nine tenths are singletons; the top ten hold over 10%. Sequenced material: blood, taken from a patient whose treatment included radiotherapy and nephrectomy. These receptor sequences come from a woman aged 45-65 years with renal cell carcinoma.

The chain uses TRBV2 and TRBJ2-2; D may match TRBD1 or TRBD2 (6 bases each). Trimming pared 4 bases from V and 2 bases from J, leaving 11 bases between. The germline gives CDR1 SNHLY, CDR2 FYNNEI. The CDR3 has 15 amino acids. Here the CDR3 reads CASSVEGVNTGELFF. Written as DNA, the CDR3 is TGTGCCAGCAGTGTGGAGGGGGTAAACACCGGGGAGCTGTTTTTT.

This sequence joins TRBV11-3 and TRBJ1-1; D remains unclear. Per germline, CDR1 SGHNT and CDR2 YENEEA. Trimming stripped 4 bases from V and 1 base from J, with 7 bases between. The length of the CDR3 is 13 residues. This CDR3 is CASSSGGNTEAFF. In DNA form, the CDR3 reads TGTGCCAGCAGCTCCGGCGGGAACACTGAAGCTTTCTTT. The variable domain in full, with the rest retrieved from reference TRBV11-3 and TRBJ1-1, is EAGVVQSPRYKIIEKKQPVAFWCNPISGHNTLYWYLQNLGQGPELLIRYENEEAVDDSQLPKDRFSAERLKGVDSTLKIQPAELGDSAVYLCASSSGGNTEAFFGQGTRLTVV.

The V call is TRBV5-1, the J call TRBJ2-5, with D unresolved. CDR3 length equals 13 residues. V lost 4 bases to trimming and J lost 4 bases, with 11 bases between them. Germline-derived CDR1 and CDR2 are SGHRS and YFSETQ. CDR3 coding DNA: TGCGCCAGCAGCGATTTATCCCGAGAGACCCAGTACTTC. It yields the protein CASSDLSRETQYF.

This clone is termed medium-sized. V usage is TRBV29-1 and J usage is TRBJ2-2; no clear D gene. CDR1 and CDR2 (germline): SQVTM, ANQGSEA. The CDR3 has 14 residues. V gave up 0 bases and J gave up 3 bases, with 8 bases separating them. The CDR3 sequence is CSVEEVGDTGELFF. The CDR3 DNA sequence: TGCAGCGTTGAAGAGGTCGGAGACACCGGGGAGCTGTTTTTT.

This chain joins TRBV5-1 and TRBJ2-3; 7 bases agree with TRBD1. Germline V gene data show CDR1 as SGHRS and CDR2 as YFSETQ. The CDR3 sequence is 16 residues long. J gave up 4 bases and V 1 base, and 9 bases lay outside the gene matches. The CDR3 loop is CASSLLPGGSADTQYF. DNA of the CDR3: TGCGCCAGCAGCTTGTTACCAGGGGGATCAGCAGATACGCAGTATTTT.

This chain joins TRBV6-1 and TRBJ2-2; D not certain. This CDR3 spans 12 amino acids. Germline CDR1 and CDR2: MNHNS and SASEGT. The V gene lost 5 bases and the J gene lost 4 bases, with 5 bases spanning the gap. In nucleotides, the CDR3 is TGTGCCAGCAGTCTTGGCACCGGGGAGCTGTTTTTT. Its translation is CASSLGTGELFF.

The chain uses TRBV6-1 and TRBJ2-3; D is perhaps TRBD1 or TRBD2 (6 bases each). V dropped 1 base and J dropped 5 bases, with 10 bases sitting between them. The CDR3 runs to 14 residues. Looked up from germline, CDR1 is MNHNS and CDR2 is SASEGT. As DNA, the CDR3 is TGTGCCAGCAGTGAAGGGGGGGCAAGAGATACGCAGTATTTT. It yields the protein CASSEGGARDTQYF.

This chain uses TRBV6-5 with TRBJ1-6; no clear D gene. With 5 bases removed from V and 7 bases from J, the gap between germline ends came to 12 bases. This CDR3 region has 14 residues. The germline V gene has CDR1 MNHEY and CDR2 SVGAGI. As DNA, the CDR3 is TGTGCCAGCAGTCTGAGCCGGGGAAATTCACCCCTCCACTTT. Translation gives CASSLSRGNSPLHF.

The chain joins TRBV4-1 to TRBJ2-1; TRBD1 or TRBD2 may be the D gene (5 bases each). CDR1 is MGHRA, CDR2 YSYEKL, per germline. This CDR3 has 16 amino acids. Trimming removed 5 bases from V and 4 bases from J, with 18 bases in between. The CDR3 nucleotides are TGCGCCAGCAGCGCTACAAGCCGGGACCCTTACAATGAGCAGTTCTTC. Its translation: CASSATSRDPYNEQFF.

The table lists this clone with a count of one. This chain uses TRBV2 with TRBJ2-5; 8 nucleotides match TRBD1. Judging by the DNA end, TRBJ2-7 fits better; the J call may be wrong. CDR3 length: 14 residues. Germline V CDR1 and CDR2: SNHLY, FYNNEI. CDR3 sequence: CASKDRVSSYEQYF. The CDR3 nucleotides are TGTGCCAGCAAGGACAGGGTCTCCTCCTACGAGCAGTACTTC.

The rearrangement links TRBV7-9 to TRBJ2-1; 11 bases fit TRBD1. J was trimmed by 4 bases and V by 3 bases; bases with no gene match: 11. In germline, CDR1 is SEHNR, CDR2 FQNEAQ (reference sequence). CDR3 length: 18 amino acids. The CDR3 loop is CASSFATNRDRGYNEQFF. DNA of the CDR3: TGTGCCAGCAGCTTCGCTACTAACCGGGACAGGGGGTACAATGAGCAGTTCTTC. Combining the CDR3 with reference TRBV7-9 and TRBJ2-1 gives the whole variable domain DTGVSQNPRHKITKRGQNVTFRCDPISEHNRLYWYRQTLGQGPEFLTYFQNEAQLEKSRLLSDRFSAERPKGSFSTLEIQRTEQGDSAMYLCASSFATNRDRGYNEQFFGPGTRLTVL.

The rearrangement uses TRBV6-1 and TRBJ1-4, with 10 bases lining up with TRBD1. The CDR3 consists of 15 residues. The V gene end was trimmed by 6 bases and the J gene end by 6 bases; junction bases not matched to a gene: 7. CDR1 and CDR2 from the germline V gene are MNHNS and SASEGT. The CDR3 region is CASRGDRGVYEKLFF. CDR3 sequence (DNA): TGTGCCAGCAGGGGGGACAGGGGAGTGTATGAAAAACTGTTTTTT.

CDR3 region: CASSFDSTNYGYTF. In DNA form, the CDR3 reads TGCGCCAGCAGCTTTGACAGCACTAACTATGGCTACACCTTC. The V gene is TRBV5-1, the J gene TRBJ1-2; D perhaps matches TRBD1 (5 bases). Germline CDR1 and CDR2: SGHRS and YFSETQ. Between the trimmed V and J ends, which lost 2 bases and 0 bases, there was a span of 8 bases. The CDR3 consists of 14 residues. Together with reference TRBV5-1 and TRBJ1-2, the CDR3 gives the full variable domain: KAGVTQTPRYLIKTRGQQVTLSCSPISGHRSVSWYQQTPGQGLQFLFEYFSETQRNKGNFPGRFSGRQFSNSRSEMNVSTLELGDSALYLCASSFDSTNYGYTFGSGTRLTVV.

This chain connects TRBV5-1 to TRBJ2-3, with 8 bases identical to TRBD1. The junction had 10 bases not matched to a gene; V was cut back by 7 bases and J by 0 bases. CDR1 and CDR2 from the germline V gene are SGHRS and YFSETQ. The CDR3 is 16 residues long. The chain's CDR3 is CASPGLTGESTDTQYF. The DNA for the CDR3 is TGCGCCAGCCCGGGTTTGACAGGGGAGAGCACAGATACGCAGTATTTT.